A single T cell receptor delta chain is shown here with its context. Sequence at one end of the junction differs from germline and may be a read error. This sample is drawn from a study of gamma-delta T cells after stem cell transplantation. This CDR3 is built from 20 residues. Germline V gene sequence: CDR1 GEAIGNYY, CDR2 EKD. TCRdb re-called the RT-PCR reads using CATT. The sample holds some 14,000 delta-chain clones, almost 9.5% seen once. The sequencing input was gamma-delta T cells. This clonotype was sampled from a human donor. It is not recorded whose cells these are; they may come from a transplant donor. The V gene is TRDV2, the J gene TRDJ1; a weak D match, TRDD3 (5 bases). CDR3 sequence reads: CACDTLNFGLVYFYTDTLIF. The CDR3 DNA is TGTGCCTGTGACACCCTTAACTTCGGCCTTGTATATTTTTACACCGATACACTCATCTTT.